This TCR beta chain originates from a study of blood T cell repertoires in COVID-19. In the study overall: Specimens from acute and convalescent COVID-19 originated in the United States, Italy and Spain. T cells, B-cell-depleted T cells, or PBMCs provided the cDNA or gDNA that served as material.

How the authors handled the data: For nucleated cells, counts were estimated from reference gene primer amplification. The repertoire was sequenced with immunoSEQ multiplex PCR; TCRdb's copy has only in-frame clones and lacks some. Clone size and V and J calls were adopted from that table, with D and trimming inferred from the DNA. The data contain fewer than 90,000 clones, 80% of them singletons. The CDR3 is 14 residues long. Trimming removed 10 bases from V and 5 bases from J; junction bases left unmatched: 6. Per the germline V gene, CDR1 is ENHRY and CDR2 is SYGVKD. The chain employs TRBV10-3 and TRBJ2-1, with 12 nucleotides matching TRBD1. This sequence was found in a woman older than 75 with acute or convalescent COVID-19. The sample comprised peripheral blood. The CDR3 DNA reads TGTGCCACCACCGGGACAGGGGGCAACAATGAGCAGTTCTTC. Amino acid sequence: CATTGTGGNNEQFF.